A selection of T cell receptor beta chains follows, all from one sample in a study of T cells in Graves' hyperthyroidism and ophthalmopathy. Each CDR3 protein is one row after TCRdb ran MiXCR on the multiplex PCR reads. This sample has some 180,000 distinct CDR3 sequences, with approximately 17% found just once. The sequenced material came from blood. These receptors came from a woman aged 45-65 years with Graves' hyperthyroidism. Each CDR3 is given with its conserved first and last residue. D genes are given only for firm matches. The size of a clone is reported for some rows only, either as once, few or many, or as a class for expanded clones.

D gene	clone size	J gene	V gene	CDR3 DNA	CDR3 protein
TRBD1	many	TRBJ1-6	TRBV20-1	TGCAGTGCTAGAGGGGACAGGGGTCGTAGGGCCCTCCACTTT	CSARGDRGRRALHF
NA	many	TRBJ2-3	TRBV4-2	TGTGCCAGCAGCGACGGAGATACGCAGTATTTT	CASSDGDTQYF
NA	NA	TRBJ1-5	TRBV4-1	TGCGCCAGCAGCCCCAAGTATCTTGACCCGCAGGGCCGCAATCAGCCCCAGCATTTT	CASSPKYLDPQGRNQPQHF
TRBD2	many	TRBJ2-5	TRBV7-7	TGTGCTAGCAGCTTAATAGCGGGGGGTCAAGAGACCCAGTACTTC	CASSLIAGGQETQYF
NA	many	TRBJ2-5	TRBV20-1	TGCAGTGCTAGTACCTGGCAAGAGACCCAGTACTTC	CSASTWQETQYF
NA	NA	TRBJ1-2	TRBV28	TGTGCCAGCAGTTTATACAGGGTTGGCTACACCTTC	CASSLYRVGYTF
NA	many	TRBJ2-7	TRBV20-1	TGCAGTGGGGTCGGGCCGTACGAGCAGTACTTC	CSGVGPYEQYF
NA	many	TRBJ1-1	TRBV19	TGTGCCAGTAAAAGGGCACTGCCTGGGGGCACTGAAGCTTTCTTT	CASKRALPGGTEAFF
NA	NA	TRBJ2-7	TRBV28	TGTGCCAGCAGCCCCCCCGCTGGTAGCGCCTCCTACGAGCAGTACTTC	CASSPPAGSASYEQYF
NA	NA	TRBJ1-3	TRBV20-1	TGCAGTGCTAGCCCGGGAGAGACCGACCTCTCTGGAAACACCATATATTTT	CSASPGETDLSGNTIYF